This T cell receptor beta chain was documented in a study of CD8 T cells in ankylosing spondylitis. Points from the study as a whole: Matched synovial fluid from ankylosing spondylitis patients was reported to be enriched for disease-linked clones.

There are many counts of this clonotype. The antigen is undetermined. The CDR3 extends over 17 amino acids. Germline loops: CDR1 LGHDT, CDR2 YNNKEL (reference sequence). V was clipped by 0 bases and J by 2 bases, with 14 bases between them. TCRdb re-called the 5' RACE reads with MiXCR, one entry per CDR3 protein. Here the sample spans around 300,000 distinct CDR3 sequences, roughly 12% being singletons. The receptor's source is a female donor with ankylosing spondylitis or in good health (not recorded which). Sequences were obtained from blood, either unsorted or a sorted T cell fraction (not recorded which). The genes are TRBV3-1 and TRBJ2-1, with a tentative D call TRBD2 (6 bases). CDR3 in amino acids: CASSQDPGTPTYNEQFF. DNA for the CDR3: TGTGCCAGCAGCCAAGATCCCGGGACTCCGACCTACAATGAGCAGTTCTTC.